This TCR beta chain was sequenced for a study of T cells in Graves' hyperthyroidism and ophthalmopathy. Germline CDR1 and CDR2: DFQATT and SNEGSKA (reference sequence). Trimming left V 5 bases short and J 1 base short, with 8 bases between. CDR3 length: 12 amino acids. Each diagnosis drew on symptoms, thyroxine, TRAb, thyroid ultrasound and orbital computed tomography findings. This clonotype was picked up many times. Amplification yielded TCR beta CDR3 regions, with RNA transcripts as the source. Carried out on the TCR CDR3, a first-round RT-PCR used the HTBI primer set. One entry per CDR3 protein, called by TCRdb with MiXCR from the multiplex PCR reads. The sample records approximately 400,000 distinct CDR3 sequences, 14% being singletons.

The receptor was isolated from a woman aged 55-69 years with Graves' hyperthyroidism. This chain joins TRBV20-1 and TRBJ1-1; no clear D. Sequenced: blood. The CDR3 region is CSALTGNTEAFF. For the CDR3, the DNA is TGCAGTGCTTTGACTGGGAACACTGAAGCTTTCTTT.